Following are 21 T cell receptor beta chains from one sample sequenced in a study of cutaneous CD30+ T cell lymphoproliferative disorder and hepatitis E. Method: immunoSEQ multiplex PCR; TCRdb's copy keeps in-frame clones and lacks some. The profile shows fewer than 9,500 clones, around 74% of them singletons. Material: blood. These receptors came from a human donor with a cutaneous T cell lymphoproliferative disorder associated with hepatitis E virus.

The chain carries TRBV27 and TRBJ2-7; tentatively, D is TRBD1 (6 bases). Germline V CDR1 and CDR2: MNHEY, SMNVEV (reference sequence). The CDR3 totals 15 residues. Trimming stripped 6 bases from V and 1 base from J, with 16 bases between. CDR3 amino acids: CASSLSGDGSYEQYF. The DNA for the CDR3 is TGTGCCAGCAGCCTTTCAGGGGACGGATCCTACGAGCAGTACTTC.

V usage is TRBV6-5 and J usage is TRBJ1-2, with 9 bases that match TRBD1. This CDR3 comprises 14 residues. From germline, CDR1 is MNHEY and CDR2 SVGAGI. V gave up 5 bases and J gave up 2 bases; unmatched junction bases: 3. This CDR3 reads CASSLGTGNYGYTF. CDR3 DNA sequence: TGTGCCAGCAGTCTAGGGACAGGGAACTATGGCTACACCTTC.

V gene TRBV30 combines with J gene TRBJ2-5; D is ambiguous. CDR1 GTSNPN and CDR2 SVGIG come from the germline V gene (reference sequence). CDR3 length equals 14 residues. The V end lost 0 bases, the J end lost 1 base, and 9 bases lay between the germline ends. The CDR3 here is CAWSVGILQETQYF. In DNA form, the CDR3 reads TGTGCCTGGAGTGTAGGGATACTCCAAGAGACCCAGTACTTC.

This clone came up a few times. The rearrangement joins TRBV6-1 to TRBJ1-1, with D unclear. This CDR3 is 13 amino acids long. Trimming removed 7 bases at V and 2 bases at J, with 11 bases between. Germline V gene sequence: CDR1 MNHNS, CDR2 SASEGT. CDR3 nucleotides: TGTGCCAGCACTGCAGGTCCCAACACTGAAGCTTTCTTT. This codes for CASTAGPNTEAFF.

In its sample, this clone was seen a few times. The chain joins TRBV4-3 to TRBJ1-5, with D possibly being TRBD1 (5 bases). Trimming took off 0 bases at V and 4 bases at J, with 10 bases between the two ends. The CDR3 has 15 residues. Germline CDR1 reads LGHNA; CDR2 reads YSLEER. The CDR3 is CASSQDWRGNQPQHF. CDR3 bases: TGCGCCAGCAGCCAAGATTGGAGGGGTAATCAGCCCCAGCATTTT.

The gene calls are TRBV7-8 and TRBJ2-7, with TRBD2 as a possible D gene (5 bases). Trimming took off 4 bases at V and 5 bases at J, with 15 bases between the two ends. This CDR3 comprises 14 residues. Germline loops: CDR1 SGHVS, CDR2 FQNEAQ. The CDR3 here is CASSSRRGPNEQYF. CDR3 bases: TGTGCCAGCAGCTCCCGGAGAGGGCCCAACGAGCAGTACTTC. Full variable domain (missing parts from reference TRBV7-8 and TRBJ2-7): GAGVSQSPRYKVAKRGQDVALRCDPISGHVSLFWYQQALGQGPEFLTYFQNEAQLDKSGLPSDRFFAERPEGSVSTLKIQRTQQEDSAVYLCASSSRRGPNEQYFGPGTRLTVT.

The chain uses TRBV4-3 and TRBJ1-1; no definite D call. The CDR3 covers 14 residues. V lost 4 bases, J lost 7 bases, and 16 bases lay in between. Germline V gives CDR1 LGHNA, CDR2 YSLEER. The CDR3 protein is CASSLPRSVSEAFF. The CDR3 DNA reads as TGCGCCAGCAGCCTTCCGAGGTCAGTAAGTGAAGCTTTCTTT.

The rearrangement uses TRBV5-1 and TRBJ1-3; D is unresolved. Germline loops: CDR1 SGHRS, CDR2 YFSETQ. V lost 0 bases and J lost 0, with 10 bases in between. The CDR3 spans 16 residues. The CDR3 loop reads CASSLEGLYSGNTIYF. CDR3 DNA sequence: TGCGCCAGCAGCTTGGAGGGCCTCTACTCTGGAAACACCATATATTTT.

CDR3 in DNA: TGTGCCAGCAGTGACTCGTTGATCTGGCTAGTTGAAGAGCAGTTCTTC. Residues: CASSDSLIWLVEEQFF. This chain joins TRBV6-4 and TRBJ2-1; the D is unclear. Germline V gives CDR1 MRHNA, CDR2 SNTAGT. The CDR3 runs 16 residues. Trimming pared 0 bases from V and 10 bases from J, leaving 19 bases between.

The chain has TRBV5-5 and TRBJ2-5; possible D gene TRBD2, 5 bases. This CDR3 spans 16 amino acids. CDR1 SGHKS and CDR2 YYEKEE come from the germline V gene (reference sequence). With 4 bases removed from V and 2 bases from J, the gap between germline ends came to 18 bases. The CDR3 here is CASSPGPRVPQETQYF. The CDR3 DNA is TGTGCCAGCAGCCCCGGGCCGAGGGTCCCACAAGAGACCCAGTACTTC.

V is TRBV11-3 and J is TRBJ2-5; D is perhaps TRBD1 (6 bases). Germline CDR1 reads SGHNT; CDR2 reads YENEEA. V was trimmed by 3 bases and J by 5 bases, leaving 10 bases between them. This CDR3 is 13 amino acids long. CDR3 amino acids: CASSLGTWETQYF. DNA for the CDR3: TGTGCCAGCAGCTTGGGGACATGGGAGACCCAGTACTTC.

The chain employs TRBV7-8 and TRBJ1-5; 8 nucleotides line up with TRBD1. CDR1 SGHVS and CDR2 FQNEAQ come from the germline V gene. Losses at the gene ends were 2 bases for V and 5 bases for J; bases not matched to a gene: 8. CDR3 length equals 16 residues. DNA for the CDR3: TGTGCCAGCAGCTTATCGGCCACAGGGGGATATCAGCCCCAGCATTTT. This encodes CASSLSATGGYQPQHF.

The V call is TRBV27, the J call TRBJ1-1, with D maybe TRBD1 (5 bases). This CDR3 spans 13 amino acids. Germline-derived CDR1 and CDR2 are MNHEY and SMNVEV (reference sequence). Trimming shortened V by 2 bases and J by 7 bases, and 11 bases separated the two germline ends. Written as DNA, the CDR3 is TGTGCCAGCAGTTTAGGGGCAGGAAATGAAGCTTTCTTT. Translated, it gives CASSLGAGNEAFF.

This clone has a handful of counts. This chain links TRBV7-6 with TRBJ2-3; 11 bases match TRBD1. The germline CDR1 and CDR2 sequences are SGHVS and FNYEAQ. Losses at the gene ends were 1 base for V and 5 bases for J; bases not matched to a gene: 5. This CDR3 has 16 amino acids. The CDR3 loop is CASSLGVDRGRDTQYF. The CDR3, as DNA: TGTGCCAGCAGCTTAGGGGTGGACAGGGGGCGAGATACGCAGTATTTT.

The genes are TRBV10-2 and TRBJ2-7; 16 bases are a match to TRBD2. The CDR3 is 18 amino acids. Germline CDR1 reads WSHSY; CDR2 reads SAAADI. The junction had 5 bases not matched to a gene; V was cut back by 3 bases and J by 0 bases. CDR3 loop: CASSDPGLAGGPSYEQYF. DNA of the CDR3: TGCGCCAGCAGTGACCCGGGACTAGCGGGAGGGCCCTCCTACGAGCAGTACTTC.

The chain carries TRBV28 and TRBJ2-7, with 7 bases identical to TRBD1. Germline loops: CDR1 MDHEN, CDR2 SYDVKM. The CDR3 is 15 amino acids. Trimming removed 10 bases from V and 2 bases from J; junction bases left unmatched: 14. The CDR3 DNA is TGTGCCACCCAGAGAAAGACAGGGCAAACCTACGAGCAGTACTTC. This codes for CATQRKTGQTYEQYF.

This clone showed up just a few times. The chain links TRBV7-6 to TRBJ1-1, with D unclear. Germline CDR1 SGHVS, CDR2 FNYEAQ. This CDR3 contains 12 residues. V shed 5 bases and J shed 1 base, with 5 bases lying between them. CDR3 residues: CASSGENTEAFF. CDR3 DNA: TGTGCCAGCAGCGGCGAGAACACTGAAGCTTTCTTT.

This chain connects TRBV19 to TRBJ1-1; a possible D gene is TRBD1 (5 bases). V shed 7 bases and J shed 1 base, with 16 bases lying between them. The CDR3 has 15 amino acids. Germline CDR1 LNHDA, CDR2 SQIVND (reference sequence). The CDR3 nucleotides are TGTGCCAGTACCGAGGGGTTGCGGGGGAACACTGAAGCTTTCTTT. It yields the protein CASTEGLRGNTEAFF. The entire variable domain, with the rest obtained from reference TRBV19 and TRBJ1-1, is as follows: DGGITQSPKYLFRKEGQNVTLSCEQNLNHDAMYWYRQDPGQGLRLIYYSQIVNDFQKGDIAEGYSVSREKKESFPLTVTSAQKNPTAFYLCASTEGLRGNTEAFFGQGTRLTVV.

The V and J genes are TRBV30 and TRBJ1-1, with TRBD1 as a possible D gene (5 bases). The CDR3 length is 15 residues. Trimming cost V 0 bases and J 3 bases, with 14 bases left between them. Germline V gene data show CDR1 as GTSNPN and CDR2 as SVGIG (reference sequence). For the CDR3, the DNA is TGTGCCTGGAGTGTTCGGGACGCTAGGGACACTGAAGCTTTCTTT. Amino acid sequence: CAWSVRDARDTEAFF.

The J gene is TRBJ2-7, the V gene TRBV28; the match to TRBD2 covers 8 bases. V lost 3 bases and J lost 4; bases outside the gene matches: 8. Germline assignment: CDR1 MDHEN and CDR2 SYDVKM. This CDR3 region has 15 residues. CDR3 protein: CASSLTGGIGYEQYF. Here the CDR3 DNA reads TGTGCCAGCAGTTTGACGGGAGGGATCGGTTACGAGCAGTACTTC.

There are a few counts of this clone. The chain recombines TRBV6-5 with TRBJ1-5, with D hard to call. The V and J ends lost 7 bases and 1 base respectively, with 8 bases between them. This CDR3 comprises 13 residues. In germline, CDR1 is MNHEY, CDR2 SVGAGI. CDR3 in amino acids: CASKAGSNQPQHF. The CDR3 nucleotides are TGTGCCAGCAAGGCAGGAAGCAATCAGCCCCAGCATTTT.